This TCR beta chain was profiled in a study of siplizumab effects on memory and regulatory T cells. General study results and limits: In unstimulated cells, naive T cells appeared more diverse than memory T cells and seemed major alloresponse contributors. Confirmatory evidence of suppressive function in proliferating siplizumab-culture Tregs was not obtained. Sequences below about 10^-5 frequency were poorly captured, limiting mapping of alloreactive clones.

Remarks on this clone: The antigen is not known.

The table came from immunoSEQ multiplex PCR; TCRdb's copy has only in-frame clones and leaves some out. The table records approximately 75,000 clones, just over 90% of them present only once. V was shortened by 6 bases and J by 0 bases, with 18 bases between the two germline ends. This CDR3 is 18 amino acids long. The V gene's germline CDR1 is MNHNS and CDR2 SASEGT. The sequenced sample was CD8+ T cells sorted from blood. The source of this sequence is a human donor in good health. The chain links TRBV6-1 to TRBJ1-6, with D perhaps TRBD1 (5 bases). The chain's CDR3 is CASRETGTLSSYNSPLHF. The CDR3 nucleotides read TGTGCCAGCAGGGAAACCGGGACGCTCAGCTCCTATAATTCACCCCTCCACTTT.